The TCR beta chain described here comes from a study of blood T cell repertoires in COVID-19. About the study: T cells, B-cell-depleted T cells, or PBMCs supplied cDNA or gDNA.

Germline CDR1 LNHDA, CDR2 SQIVND (reference sequence). The CDR3 is 13 residues long. V lost 7 bases, J lost 6 bases, and 8 bases stayed unmatched. Study processing details: How many nucleated cells were present was estimated from reference gene primer amplification. Profiling relied on immunoSEQ multiplex PCR, and the TCRdb table lists in-frame clones only, not all of them. For V, J and clone size, that table is used; D and trimming come from the DNA. The data contain around 310,000 clones, around nine tenths of them singletons. Input material: peripheral blood. The origin of this receptor is a woman aged 25 to 39 with COVID-19, enrolled during active disease. This chain uses TRBV19 with TRBJ1-2, with TRBD1 identical over 7 bases. The DNA for the CDR3 is TGTGCCAGTACCCGCGACAGGGTGGATGGCTACACCTTC. Protein: CASTRDRVDGYTF.